The 9 T cell receptor beta chains below come from one sample, sequenced in a study of regulatory T cells in long-lasting Graves disease. Time point given: newly diagnosed GD, antithyroid drugs for less than 3 months. Extracted PBMC RNA gave rise to the TCR library. For TCR beta, libraries came from iRepertoire HTBI primers and Arm-PCR of CDR3 regions. Via MiXCR, TCRdb re-called the multiplex PCR reads, giving one row per CDR3 protein. The table has about 440,000 distinct CDR3 sequences, about 16% seen once. These data were also reused for a study on T cells in Graves' hyperthyroidism and ophthalmopathy.

The sequencing used peripheral blood mononuclear cells (PBMCs), collected at new diagnosis, from a patient treated with antithyroid drugs. The receptor set was obtained from a woman younger than 45 with Graves disease.

The chain has TRBV5-1 and TRBJ1-3; D gene unclear. The germline V gene has CDR1 SGHRS and CDR2 YFSETQ. The V end was cut by 4 bases, the J end by 4 bases, with 9 bases between. The CDR3 runs to 13 residues. The CDR3 bases are TGCGCCAGCAGCGAGGTATCCGGAAACACCATATATTTT. Its translation: CASSEVSGNTIYF.

This clonotype was picked up a small number of times. The chain carries TRBV12-5 and TRBJ1-3, with D perhaps matching TRBD1 (5 bases). The CDR3 runs to 18 residues. Germline V gene data show CDR1 as LGHNT and CDR2 as FRNRAP. Trimming pared 5 bases from V and 0 bases from J, leaving 20 bases between. DNA for the CDR3: TGTGCTAGTGGTCCCCCGGGACTAGGGGCCAGCTCTGGAAACACCATATATTTT. Amino acids: CASGPPGLGASSGNTIYF.

In its sample, this clonotype was seen many times. V gene TRBV11-2 combines with J gene TRBJ2-7; 8 bases line up with TRBD1. CDR1 is SGHAT, CDR2 FQNNGV, per germline. V gave up 5 bases and J gave up 5 bases; unmatched junction bases: 2. This CDR3 is 12 amino acids long. The CDR3 DNA reads as TGTGCCAGCAGCCGACAGGGGCACGAGCAGTACTTC. Protein sequence: CASSRQGHEQYF.

This clonotype came up many times. The chain joins TRBV28 to TRBJ2-7; D remains ambiguous. Per the germline V gene, CDR1 is MDHEN and CDR2 is SYDVKM. This CDR3 is built from 12 residues. The V and J ends lost 5 bases and 5 bases respectively, with 10 bases between them. The CDR3 DNA sequence: TGTGCCAGCAGTCTTGACGCCCACGAGCAGTACTTC. Translating it yields CASSLDAHEQYF.

This chain connects TRBV29-1 to TRBJ2-3; D gene ambiguous. The CDR3 runs 13 residues. Deletions cut 0 bases from V and 3 bases from J, with 7 bases between. Germline CDR1 reads SQVTM; CDR2 reads ANQGSEA. In DNA form, the CDR3 reads TGCAGCGTTGAAGAGCCAGGAACAGATACGCAGTATTTT. It translates to CSVEEPGTDTQYF.

This clonotype was detected many times. This chain links TRBV2 with TRBJ2-3; 14 nucleotides line up with TRBD2. Germline CDR1 reads SNHLY; CDR2 reads FYNNEI. J was trimmed by 4 bases and V by 4 bases; bases with no gene match: 10. This CDR3 contains 18 residues. Here the CDR3 DNA reads TGTGCCAGCAGTGGACAACTCGGGACTAGCGGGAGCGCAGATACGCAGTATTTT. It codes for CASSGQLGTSGSADTQYF.

This clonotype has just a few counts. The rearrangement links TRBV5-1 to TRBJ2-5, with 8 bases that match TRBD2. CDR1 and CDR2 (germline): SGHRS, YFSETQ. The CDR3 has 14 residues. V lost 4 bases to trimming and J lost 5 bases; unmatched junction nucleotides: 7. The CDR3 sequence: CASSPGPGGETQYF. The CDR3 DNA reads TGCGCCAGCAGCCCCGGCCCGGGGGGGGAGACCCAGTACTTC.

This clonotype was seen more than once but under ten times. One junction end does not reproduce the germline sequence, and a read error may be involved. This chain connects TRBV7-7 to TRBJ2-1, with D tentatively TRBD1 or TRBD2 (5 bases each). Germline loops: CDR1 SSHAT, CDR2 FNYEAQ (reference sequence). This CDR3 is 15 amino acids long. CDR3 coding DNA: TGTGCTAGCAGCTTAGCTTGGGGGTTAAACAATGAGCAGTTCTTC. Protein sequence: CASSLAWGLNNEQFF.

This clonotype was counted at least ten times. The J gene is TRBJ2-7, the V gene TRBV28, with 9 positions matching TRBD2. This CDR3 spans 15 amino acids. V dropped 3 bases and J dropped 13; count of bases not matched to a gene: 16. Looked up from germline, CDR1 is MDHEN and CDR2 is SYDVKM. The CDR3 loop reads CASSFSGSGRWFGYF. The CDR3 region has the DNA TGTGCCAGCAGTTTCTCGGGCAGCGGGAGGTGGTTCGGTTACTTC.